This T cell receptor beta chain was identified in a study of T-cell memory formation after mild COVID-19. Trimming took 0 bases from V and 0 from J, leaving 10 bases between them. The CDR3 has 16 residues. The germline V gene has CDR1 LGHDT and CDR2 YNNKEL (reference sequence). Study-level points and caveats: CD4+ contracting clones lay mainly in CM and EM, CD8+ ones in EMRA.

In its sample, this clonotype was seen once. Its antigen is still unknown. One entry per CDR3 protein, called by TCRdb with MiXCR from the 5' RACE reads. Among 350,000 to 500,000 distinct CDR3 sequences listed, more than 20% were seen once. Sequencing was performed on PBMCs or a T cell subset sorted from them (not recorded which). This receptor was identified in an adult woman who had mild COVID-19 (a few samples of this study predate the infection). Cell type and time point are not known. The V call is TRBV3-1, the J call TRBJ2-3; D is uncertain. The CDR3 sequence is CASSQDGWGSTDTQYF. Written as DNA, the CDR3 is TGTGCCAGCAGCCAAGATGGTTGGGGTAGCACAGATACGCAGTATTTT.